Listed here are 23 T cell receptor beta chains from one sample, sequenced in a study of T cells in Graves' hyperthyroidism and ophthalmopathy. The investigators amplified TCR beta CDR3 regions from RNA transcripts. The TCR CDR3 was amplified in a first-round RT-PCR using the HTBI primer set. TCRdb called the multiplex PCR reads again in MiXCR, with one record for every CDR3 protein. The sample shows roughly 500,000 distinct CDR3 sequences, around 50% of them seen only once. Sample: peripheral blood or thyroid tissue (not recorded which). These TCRs come from an adult woman with Graves' disease, either hyperthyroidism or ophthalmopathy (not recorded which).

This clonotype was seen many times. The chain joins TRBV6-5 to TRBJ1-1; no clear D gene. The V end lost 1 base, the J end lost 5 bases, and 14 bases lay between the germline ends. Per germline, CDR1 MNHEY and CDR2 SVGAGI. The CDR3 runs to 15 residues. CDR3 residues: CASSYYPGRGTEAFF. Written as DNA, the CDR3 is TGTGCCAGCAGTTACTATCCGGGGAGAGGAACTGAAGCTTTCTTT.

The rearrangement uses TRBV7-8 and TRBJ2-7; 9 nucleotides agree with TRBD1. Germline CDR1 SGHVS, CDR2 FQNEAQ. The CDR3 totals 14 residues. With V trimmed by 3 bases and J by 4 bases, 4 bases remained unmatched. CDR3 region: CASSFDRGVYEQYF. As DNA, the CDR3 is TGTGCCAGCAGCTTCGACAGGGGGGTTTACGAGCAGTACTTC.

This clonotype was counted a few times. The chain is built from TRBV29-1 and TRBJ2-5; possibly TRBD2 for D (5 bases). The CDR3 covers 13 residues. The V end was cut by 4 bases, the J end by 4 bases, with 13 bases between. Germline V lookup: CDR1 SQVTM, CDR2 ANQGSEA. CDR3 sequence: CSVVGGRAETQYF. The CDR3 DNA follows: TGCAGCGTTGTAGGCGGGCGAGCAGAGACCCAGTACTTC.

V and J are TRBV10-3 and TRBJ1-2, with D uncertain. Trimming took off 0 bases at V and 2 bases at J, with 13 bases between the two ends. CDR3 length equals 16 residues. Germline loops: CDR1 ENHRY, CDR2 SYGVKD. CDR3 nucleotide sequence: TGTGCCATCAGTGAGTCAAGTCAGGCCAGAAACTATGGCTACACCTTC. It specifies CAISESSQARNYGYTF.

V gene TRBV2 combines with J gene TRBJ2-5, with TRBD1 matching 9 bases. The CDR3 runs 13 residues. Germline CDR1 SNHLY, CDR2 FYNNEI. After removal of 6 bases from V and 6 bases from J, the junction contained 5 bases not matched to a gene. The CDR3: CASSAGQGKTQYF. The CDR3 region has the DNA TGTGCCAGCAGCGCGGGACAGGGAAAGACCCAGTACTTC.

The V gene is TRBV24-1, the J gene TRBJ1-5; D gene unclear. Trimming took 7 bases from V and 0 from J, leaving 9 bases between them. The CDR3 has 14 residues. Germline CDR1 KGHDR, CDR2 SFDVKD. The CDR3 coding sequence is TGTGCCACCAGCGCAAGTTATAGCAATCAGCCCCAGCATTTT. It specifies CATSASYSNQPQHF.

The rearrangement uses TRBV24-1 and TRBJ2-3; tentative D call: TRBD1 (5 bases). Trimming removed 9 bases from V and 2 bases from J, with 11 bases in between. This CDR3 has 13 amino acids. Germline CDR1 and CDR2: KGHDR and SFDVKD. CDR3 in amino acids: CATAGHSTDTQYF. Written as DNA, the CDR3 is TGTGCCACCGCCGGACATTCCACAGATACGCAGTATTTT.

This clonotype turned up a few times. V and J are TRBV7-9 and TRBJ1-5; D is possibly TRBD1 (5 bases). Germline V lookup: CDR1 SEHNR, CDR2 FQNEAQ (reference sequence). The CDR3 totals 13 residues. The V gene lost 6 bases and the J gene lost 5 bases, with 11 bases spanning the gap. The CDR3 coding sequence is TGTGCCAGCAGTTCCGCGGGGGATCAGCCCCAGCATTTT. Encoded protein: CASSSAGDQPQHF.

The CDR3 DNA follows: TGCAGTGCTGAATCTAACCTCGACAGGAACCCATACGAGCAGTACTTC. Translating it yields CSAESNLDRNPYEQYF. J is TRBJ2-7 and V is TRBV20-1; maybe TRBD1 (6 bases). CDR3 length: 16 amino acids. The ends were cut back, 5 bases at V and 4 bases at J, with 24 bases in the middle. CDR1 DFQATT and CDR2 SNEGSKA come from the germline V gene (reference sequence).

This clonotype showed up just a few times. DNA for the CDR3: TGCAGTGCTAGAGATCAAGGCCTAATGGACACTGAAGCTTTCTTT. Protein sequence: CSARDQGLMDTEAFF. The chain recombines TRBV20-1 with TRBJ1-1; no firm D call. The CDR3 is made up of 15 amino acids. CDR1 is DFQATT, CDR2 SNEGSKA, per germline (reference sequence). Trimming pared 0 bases from V and 3 bases from J, leaving 14 bases between.

For this clonotype: A read error may explain this, as a much larger clone is one base away. The chain links TRBV4-1 to TRBJ1-2; 7 bases line up with TRBD1. CDR1 and CDR2 from the germline V gene are MGHRA and YSYEKL. V shed 4 bases, J shed 1 base, and the junction held 6 bases outside the gene matches. The CDR3 totals 15 residues. As DNA, the CDR3 is TGCGCCAGCAGCCTCGGGACAGACTTTAACTATGGCTACACCTTC. Translated, it gives CASSLGTDFNYGYTF.

This chain connects TRBV12-3 or TRBV12-4 to TRBJ1-2, with 7 bases that match TRBD1. The V gene end was trimmed by 10 bases and the J gene end by 0 bases; junction bases not matched to a gene: 11. CDR3 length: 15 residues. The CDR3 sequence is CATGKAGQSNYGYTF. The CDR3 DNA sequence: TGTGCCACCGGGAAAGCGGGACAGTCTAACTATGGCTACACCTTC.

The V call is TRBV15, the J call TRBJ1-2, with 8 bases matching TRBD1. The CDR3 is made up of 15 amino acids. V shed 3 bases, J shed 3 bases, and the junction held 6 bases outside the gene matches. Germline values: CDR1 LNHNV, CDR2 YYDKDF (reference sequence). DNA of the CDR3: TGTGCCACCAGCAGGGACAGGGCCGATTACTATGGCTACACCTTC. This translates into CATSRDRADYYGYTF.

This clonotype was seen a few times. Here the CDR3 DNA reads TGTGCCAGCAGCTTAGGTCCATTGGGACAGGGTATTAACTATGGCTACACCTTC. It is translated as CASSLGPLGQGINYGYTF. This sequence joins TRBV7-8 and TRBJ1-2; TRBD1 matches at 9 bases. V trimming: 1 base; J trimming: 1 base; junction bases outside the gene matches: 10. Germline-derived CDR1 and CDR2 are SGHVS and FQNEAQ. The CDR3 has 18 residues.

The CDR3 region has the DNA TGTGCCACCAGTGATTTATACGGGTACGAGCAGTACTTC. This codes for CATSDLYGYEQYF. The chain uses TRBV24-1 and TRBJ2-7; no clear D. Germline V gene sequence: CDR1 KGHDR, CDR2 SFDVKD. The CDR3 extends over 13 amino acids. Trimming stripped 1 base from V and 4 bases from J, with 7 bases between.

The chain couples TRBV30 to TRBJ1-2; possible D gene TRBD1, 6 bases. This CDR3 region has 12 residues. V dropped 0 bases and J dropped 8 bases, with 10 bases sitting between them. The germline gives CDR1 GTSNPN, CDR2 SVGIG (reference sequence). CDR3 in amino acids: CAWSVAGEGYTF. Written as DNA, the CDR3 is TGTGCCTGGAGTGTAGCAGGGGAAGGCTACACCTTC.

This clonotype was picked up many times. This chain connects TRBV6-6 to TRBJ1-3; D is unresolved. There are 13 residues in the CDR3. Germline assignment: CDR1 MNHNY and CDR2 SVGAGI (reference sequence). Trimming pared 4 bases from V and 4 bases from J, leaving 8 bases between. CDR3 protein: CASSSDRGNTIYF. CDR3 sequence (DNA): TGTGCCAGCAGTTCTGACCGAGGAAACACCATATATTTT.

The J gene is TRBJ2-7, the V gene TRBV5-1, with unresolved D. In germline, CDR1 is SGHRS, CDR2 YFSETQ. The CDR3 runs 13 residues. Trimming shortened V by 4 bases and J by 7 bases, and 15 bases separated the two germline ends. The CDR3 sequence is CASSVPDLPEQYF. CDR3 nucleotide sequence: TGCGCCAGCAGCGTGCCAGACTTACCGGAGCAGTACTTC.

This clonotype was observed a single time. The chain's CDR3 is CAIRDNRGRGRGDYTQYF. Written as DNA, the CDR3 is TGTGCCATCAGAGATAACAGGGGGCGAGGGAGGGGGGACTATACCCAGTACTTC. V usage is TRBV10-3 and J usage is TRBJ2-5, with 9 bases lining up with TRBD1. V lost 6 bases and J lost 8; bases outside the gene matches: 22. CDR1 and CDR2 (germline): ENHRY, SYGVKD. This CDR3 is built from 18 residues.

This clonotype has a count of ten or more. V and J are TRBV20-1 and TRBJ2-7; D possibly corresponds to TRBD2 (6 bases). CDR1 and CDR2 from the germline V gene are DFQATT and SNEGSKA (reference sequence). This CDR3 is 15 amino acids long. Trimming took off 3 bases at V and 4 bases at J, with 19 bases between the two ends. DNA of the CDR3: TGCAGTGCTAGTGCCTCCGGGACTTTTAGGTACGAGCAGTACTTC. This gives the protein CSASASGTFRYEQYF.

This clonotype was counted between two and nine times. The J gene is TRBJ2-5, the V gene TRBV11-2; no clear D gene. With 3 bases removed from V and 5 bases from J, the gap between germline ends came to 16 bases. Germline V lookup: CDR1 SGHAT, CDR2 FQNNGV. The CDR3 is 15 amino acids. The CDR3 spells CASSFNPGPSETQYF. The CDR3 coding sequence is TGTGCCAGCAGCTTCAACCCGGGCCCCTCGGAGACCCAGTACTTC.

This clonotype occurred a few times. The chain employs TRBV6-5 and TRBJ1-1; the D is unclear. The CDR3 totals 13 residues. The germline V gene encodes CDR1 MNHEY and CDR2 SVGAGI. V dropped 4 bases and J dropped 8 bases, with 14 bases sitting between them. CDR3 sequence: CASSLGVSGEAFF. The CDR3 DNA is TGTGCCAGCAGTTTAGGCGTGTCGGGGGAAGCTTTCTTT.

V is TRBV13 and J is TRBJ1-4; tentatively, D is TRBD1 (5 bases). Germline assignment: CDR1 PRHDT and CDR2 FYEKMQ (reference sequence). Deletions cut 5 bases from V and 10 bases from J, with 14 bases between. There are 13 residues in the CDR3. The CDR3 loop is CASSGDAVGKLFF. CDR3 DNA: TGTGCCAGCAGCGGGGACGCCGTGGGAAAACTGTTTTTT.